These T cell receptor beta chains were read from a single sample in a study of patients and donors after allogeneic stem cell transplantation. TCRdb processed the RT-PCR reads anew with MiXCR; each CDR3 protein has one entry. The repertoire includes about 160,000 distinct CDR3 sequences, approximately 37% of them detected once, and around half sits in the top ten. The sequenced material came from blood, either unsorted or a sorted T cell fraction (not recorded which). These receptors were taken from a human donor who was either an allogeneic HSCT recipient or a stem cell or donor lymphocyte infusion donor (not recorded which). It is not recorded whose cells these are; they may come from a transplant donor. CDR3s include the opening cysteine and the closing phenylalanine or tryptophan. A D gene is named only where the DNA matches it firmly. Size is omitted from some rows. Given values are once, few, many or a class for expanded clones.

clone size,V gene,J gene,D gene,CDR3 DNA,CDR3 protein
-,TRBV29-1,TRBJ1-2,-,TGCAGCGTTGAAGATCGCCGGGGAGAAGGCTACACCTTC,CSVEDRRGEGYTF
-,TRBV12-3/TRBV12-4,TRBJ2-3,TRBD1,TGTGCCAGCAGTTTAAAGGGACAGCCATCCCCTAGCACAGATACGCAGTATTTT,CASSLKGQPSPSTDTQYF
-,TRBV13,TRBJ2-7,-,TGTGCCAGCAGCTTACCTAGCGAGGCGTACGAGCAGTACTTC,CASSLPSEAYEQYF
-,TRBV13,TRBJ2-1,-,TGTGCCAGCAGCTTCGGGGCAGGGGCCTCTCAACCTGGGTTCGAGGGGCAGTTCTTC,CASSFGAGASQPGFEGQFF
-,TRBV3-1,TRBJ1-1,TRBD1,TGTGCCAGCAGCCAGGGCCGGACAGGAGGCACTGAAGCTTTCTTT,CASSQGRTGGTEAFF
-,TRBV12-3/TRBV12-4,TRBJ1-6,-,TGTGCCAGCAGTTTGGGGGAACTGAGGAATTCACCCCTCCACTTT,CASSLGELRNSPLHF
-,TRBV5-1,TRBJ2-3,TRBD2,TGCGCCAGCAGCTTGACTAGCGGGGGTGGTACGCAGTATTTT,CASSLTSGGGTQYF
few,TRBV12-3/TRBV12-4,TRBJ2-1,-,TGTGCCAGCAGTCCGGGGTTGTATGAGCAGTTCTTC,CASSPGLYEQFF
-,TRBV20-1,TRBJ2-3,TRBD2,TGCAGTGCCCAGGTCCTAGCGGGGGGCACAGATACGCAGTATTTT,CSAQVLAGGTDTQYF
-,TRBV10-2,TRBJ2-7,-,TGCGCCAGCAGTTTGGGGGGCGGCAAGGACGAGCAGTACTTC,CASSLGGGKDEQYF